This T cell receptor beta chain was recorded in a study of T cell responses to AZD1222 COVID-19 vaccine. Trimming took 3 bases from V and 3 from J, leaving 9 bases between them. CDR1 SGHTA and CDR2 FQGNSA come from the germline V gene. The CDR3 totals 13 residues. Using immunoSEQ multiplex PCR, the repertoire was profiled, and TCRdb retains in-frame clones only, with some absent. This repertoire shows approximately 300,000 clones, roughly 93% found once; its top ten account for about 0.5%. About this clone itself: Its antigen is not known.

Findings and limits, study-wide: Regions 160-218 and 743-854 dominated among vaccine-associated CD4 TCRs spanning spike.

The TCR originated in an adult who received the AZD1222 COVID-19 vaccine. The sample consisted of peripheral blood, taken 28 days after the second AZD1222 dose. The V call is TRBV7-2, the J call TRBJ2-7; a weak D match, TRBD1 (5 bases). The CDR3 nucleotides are TGTGCCAGCAGCTTTGGGGCCCTCTACGAGCAGTACTTC. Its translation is CASSFGALYEQYF.